The 5 T cell receptor beta chains reported below all come from one sample, sequenced in a study of T-cell reconstitution after alpha-beta-depleted transplantation in children. TCRbeta library preparation incorporated unique molecular identifiers. TCRdb used MiXCR to reprocess the PCR reads, holding one entry per CDR3 protein. The table includes about 500,000 distinct CDR3 sequences, about an eighth detected once. Sequencing used PBMCs, mostly from graft donor cells, obtained 180 days after TCRalphabeta/CD19-depleted stem cell transplant. These receptor sequences come from a female patient between 2 and 15 years old who had a stem cell transplant for aplastic anemia, so the T cells may come from the graft donor.

This clonotype was observed a handful of times. J is TRBJ2-1 and V is TRBV12-3 or TRBV12-4, with D perhaps TRBD2 (5 bases). V shed 4 bases and J shed 9 bases, with 13 bases lying between them. The CDR3 sequence is 13 residues long. CDR3 sequence (DNA): TGTGCCAGCAGTTCCCGGGGATCTACTGAGCAGTTCTTC. Its translation is CASSSRGSTEQFF.

The chain couples TRBV20-1 to TRBJ1-2; D unclear. The V gene lost 6 bases and the J gene lost 8 bases, with 7 bases spanning the gap. Germline V gene sequence: CDR1 DFQATT, CDR2 SNEGSKA (reference sequence). This CDR3 is 9 amino acids long. The CDR3 sequence: CSALQGYTF. The CDR3 bases are TGCAGTGCCCTCCAGGGCTACACCTTC.

The V call is TRBV28, the J call TRBJ1-5, with a tentative D call TRBD1 (5 bases). CDR1 is MDHEN and CDR2 is SYDVKM in the germline V gene. The V end was cut by 0 bases, the J end by 1 base, with 10 bases between. The CDR3 totals 16 residues. The CDR3 DNA follows: TGTGCCAGCAGTTTATGGGGGCACCACAGCAATCAGCCCCAGCATTTT. This gives the protein CASSLWGHHSNQPQHF.

The chain is built from TRBV7-2 and TRBJ2-1; 11 positions agree with TRBD2. CDR3 size: 18 residues. Germline V gene lookup returns CDR1 SGHTA and CDR2 FQGNSA. After removal of 0 bases from V and 3 bases from J, the junction contained 7 bases not matched to a gene. The CDR3 DNA follows: TGTGCCAGCAGCTTAGCCCTGATCCTAGCGGGGGGCTACAATGAGCAGTTCTTC. It yields the protein CASSLALILAGGYNEQFF.

V gene TRBV5-1 combines with J gene TRBJ2-1; 7 bases align to TRBD1. The trim removed 2 bases at V and 4 bases at J, leaving 3 bases unmatched. CDR3 length equals 14 residues. In germline, CDR1 is SGHRS, CDR2 YFSETQ. This chain's CDR3 is CASSFPGQYNEQFF. As DNA, the CDR3 is TGCGCCAGCAGCTTTCCGGGACAGTACAATGAGCAGTTCTTC.